This paragraph covers one TCR beta chain sequence. This entry belongs to a study of blood T cell repertoires in COVID-19. Turning to the study itself: Acute and convalescent COVID-19 samples came from the United States, Italy and Spain. PBMCs, B-cell-depleted T cells, or T cells provided the cDNA or gDNA that made up the material.

The ends were cut back, 1 base at V and 6 bases at J, with 12 bases in the middle. The CDR3 covers 14 residues. Germline lookup yields CDR1 SEHNR and CDR2 FQNEAQ (reference sequence). Patients in Seattle were enrolled during active infection, then followed longitudinally. Sequencing was performed with immunoSEQ multiplex PCR; in TCRdb, only in-frame clones are kept and a portion is missing. Of over 150,000 clones in the sample, roughly 79% were seen once. Sequences were obtained from peripheral blood. This chain uses TRBV7-9 with TRBJ1-2; D may be TRBD1 (6 bases). This sequence originates from a woman of 80 years or more with COVID-19, enrolled during active disease. CDR3 protein: CASSLDGGLNGYTF. DNA for the CDR3: TGTGCCAGCAGCTTAGACGGGGGGCTGAATGGCTACACCTTC.